One and the same sample provided the 12 T cell receptor beta chains below, sequenced in a study of technical replicates of blood from several donors. Produced via immunoSEQ multiplex PCR; TCRdb's table is partial and in-frame only. The data hold about 80,000 clones, with around 94% observed a single time. Sequenced sample: T cells isolated from PBMCs. The receptors derive from a human donor in good health.

V and J are TRBV5-1 and TRBJ1-1, with 9 bases lining up with TRBD1. This CDR3 has 15 amino acids. CDR1 is SGHRS and CDR2 is YFSETQ in the germline V gene. J gave up 8 bases and V 1 base, and 9 bases lay outside the gene matches. CDR3 loop: CASSLPGQGSPEAFF. CDR3 coding DNA: TGCGCCAGCAGCTTGCCGGGACAGGGTTCCCCCGAAGCTTTCTTT.

The gene calls are TRBV9 and TRBJ1-1; the D is unclear. Germline assignment: CDR1 SGDLS and CDR2 YYNGEE. Trimming took off 3 bases at V and 1 base at J, with 7 bases between the two ends. The CDR3 contains 13 residues. The CDR3 DNA reads TGTGCCAGCAGCGCTCGGGGGAACACTGAAGCTTTCTTT. This encodes CASSARGNTEAFF.

The rearrangement uses TRBV6-5 and TRBJ1-1, with TRBD1 identical over 7 bases. The germline CDR1 and CDR2 sequences are MNHEY and SVGAGI. The CDR3 consists of 14 residues. The V gene end was trimmed by 7 bases and the J gene end by 2 bases; junction bases not matched to a gene: 7. In DNA, the CDR3 is TGTGCCAGCATCAAACAGGGGCTCAACACTGAAGCTTTCTTT. Translating gives CASIKQGLNTEAFF.

The rearrangement links TRBV11-3 to TRBJ2-2; the D gene is possibly TRBD1 (6 bases). The V gene's germline CDR1 is SGHNT and CDR2 YENEEA. Trimming took off 4 bases at V and 3 bases at J, with 12 bases between the two ends. The CDR3 has 15 residues. In DNA form, the CDR3 reads TGTGCCAGCAGCTCTTGGGGGCTAGACACCGGGGAGCTGTTTTTT. Translation gives CASSSWGLDTGELFF.

V and J are TRBV11-2 and TRBJ2-7, with 13 positions matching TRBD2. The J segment lost 7 bases and the V segment lost 5 bases, leaving 8 bases of the junction unmatched. This CDR3 comprises 15 residues. In germline, CDR1 is SGHAT, CDR2 FQNNGV. For the CDR3, the DNA is TGTGCCAGCAGCCCGGGACTAGCGGGACCCCAGGAGCAGTACTTC. Its protein is CASSPGLAGPQEQYF.

The chain links TRBV4-3 to TRBJ2-7, with a tentative D call TRBD1 (5 bases). Germline-derived CDR1 and CDR2 are LGHNA and YSLEER. CDR3 size: 15 residues. With 0 bases removed from V and 0 bases from J, the gap between germline ends came to 9 bases. The CDR3 here is CASSQDDSASYEQYF. CDR3 nucleotide sequence: TGCGCCAGCAGCCAAGACGACAGTGCCTCCTACGAGCAGTACTTC.

This clone was seen only once. The rearrangement joins TRBV4-1 to TRBJ2-7, with D possibly matching TRBD2 (5 bases). CDR1 is MGHRA, CDR2 YSYEKL, per germline. The CDR3 runs 13 residues. V gave up 7 bases and J gave up 7 bases, with 17 bases separating them. CDR3 sequence (DNA): TGCGCCAGCACCTCAACTGTGACGGGGGAGCAGTACTTC. As protein: CASTSTVTGEQYF.

The chain joins TRBV28 to TRBJ1-4; the D gene is possibly TRBD1 (5 bases). V lost 1 base and J 11 bases, leaving 20 bases between the germline ends. The CDR3 runs to 16 residues. CDR1 and CDR2 from the germline V gene are MDHEN and SYDVKM. The CDR3 sequence is CASSLLFSSREGKLFF. CDR3 in DNA: TGTGCCAGCAGTTTATTGTTTTCCTCCCGGGAGGGGAAACTGTTTTTT.

This rearrangement joins TRBV2 to TRBJ2-2, with D perhaps TRBD2 (6 bases). Germline CDR1 reads SNHLY; CDR2 reads FYNNEI. The CDR3 is 15 residues long. Trimming left V 7 bases short and J 1 base short, with 13 bases between. The CDR3 loop is CASTLGLQNTGELFF. The CDR3 DNA sequence: TGTGCCAGCACATTAGGACTACAGAACACCGGGGAGCTGTTTTTT.

The rearrangement links TRBV5-6 to TRBJ2-7, with D perhaps matching TRBD1 (5 bases). With 5 bases removed from V and 0 bases from J, the gap between germline ends came to 6 bases. The CDR3 totals 12 residues. Germline V gene lookup returns CDR1 SGHDT and CDR2 YYEEEE. In DNA form, the CDR3 reads TGTGCCAGCAGTCAGGGCTCCTACGAGCAGTACTTC. This translates into CASSQGSYEQYF.

The V gene is TRBV19, the J gene TRBJ2-3; a possible D gene is TRBD2 (6 bases). Germline lookup yields CDR1 LNHDA and CDR2 SQIVND (reference sequence). The CDR3 loop spans 12 amino acids. Trimming removed 1 base at V and 11 bases at J, with 10 bases between. In DNA form, the CDR3 reads TGTGCCAGTAGTATAGCGGGACTTCAGCAGTATTTT. Encoded protein: CASSIAGLQQYF.

The chain carries TRBV19 and TRBJ1-2; D is uncertain. Germline V lookup: CDR1 LNHDA, CDR2 SQIVND (reference sequence). Between the trimmed V and J ends, which lost 5 bases and 5 bases, there was a span of 12 bases. This CDR3 has 13 residues. The CDR3 DNA is TGTGCCAGTAGTCCTGGGCAGGCATATGGCTACACCTTC. Its translation: CASSPGQAYGYTF.